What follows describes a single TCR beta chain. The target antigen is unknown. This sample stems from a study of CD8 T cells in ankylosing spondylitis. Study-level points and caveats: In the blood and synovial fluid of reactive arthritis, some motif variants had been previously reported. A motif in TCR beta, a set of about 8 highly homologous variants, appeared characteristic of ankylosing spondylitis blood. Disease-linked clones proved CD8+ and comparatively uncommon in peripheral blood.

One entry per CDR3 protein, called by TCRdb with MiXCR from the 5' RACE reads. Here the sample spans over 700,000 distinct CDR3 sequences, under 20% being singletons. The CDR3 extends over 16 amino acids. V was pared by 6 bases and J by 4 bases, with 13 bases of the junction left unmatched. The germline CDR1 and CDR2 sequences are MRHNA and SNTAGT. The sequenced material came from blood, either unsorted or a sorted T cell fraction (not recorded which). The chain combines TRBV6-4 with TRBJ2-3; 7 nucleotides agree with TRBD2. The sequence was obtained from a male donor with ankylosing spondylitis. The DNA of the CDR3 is TGTGCCAGCAGCCCGAGCGGGGCTCCGGGGTCAGATACGCAGTATTTT. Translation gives CASSPSGAPGSDTQYF.